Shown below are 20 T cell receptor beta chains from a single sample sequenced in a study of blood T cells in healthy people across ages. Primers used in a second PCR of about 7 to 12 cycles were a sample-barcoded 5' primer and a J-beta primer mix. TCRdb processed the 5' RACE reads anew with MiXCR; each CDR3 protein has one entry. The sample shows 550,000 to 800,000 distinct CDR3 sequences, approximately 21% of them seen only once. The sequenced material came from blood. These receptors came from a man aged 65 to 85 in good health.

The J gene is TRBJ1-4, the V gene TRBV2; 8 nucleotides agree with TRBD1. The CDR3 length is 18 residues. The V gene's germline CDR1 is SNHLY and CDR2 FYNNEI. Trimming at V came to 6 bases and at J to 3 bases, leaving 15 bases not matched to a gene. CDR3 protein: CASSRDRTTMEANEKLFF. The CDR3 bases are TGTGCCAGCAGCCGGGACAGGACCACCATGGAGGCTAATGAAAAACTGTTTTTT.

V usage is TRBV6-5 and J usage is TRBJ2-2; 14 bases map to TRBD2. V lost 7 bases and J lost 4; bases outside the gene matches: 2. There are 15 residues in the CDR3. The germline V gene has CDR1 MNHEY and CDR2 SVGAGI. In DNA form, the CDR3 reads TGTGCCAGCAAGGGACTAGCGGGAGCCACCGGGGAGCTGTTTTTT. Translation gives CASKGLAGATGELFF.

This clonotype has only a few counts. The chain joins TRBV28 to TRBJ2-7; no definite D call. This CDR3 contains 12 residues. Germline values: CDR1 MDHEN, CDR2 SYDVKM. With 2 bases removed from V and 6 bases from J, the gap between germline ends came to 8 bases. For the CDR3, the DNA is TGTGCCAGCAGTTTACGGGTTGTCGAGCAGTACTTC. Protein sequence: CASSLRVVEQYF. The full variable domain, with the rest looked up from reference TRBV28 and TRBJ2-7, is DVKVTQSSRYLVKRTGEKVFLECVQDMDHENMFWYRQDPGLGLRLIYFSYDVKMKEKGDIPEGYSVSREKKERFSLILESASTNQTSMYLCASSLRVVEQYFGPGTRLTVT.

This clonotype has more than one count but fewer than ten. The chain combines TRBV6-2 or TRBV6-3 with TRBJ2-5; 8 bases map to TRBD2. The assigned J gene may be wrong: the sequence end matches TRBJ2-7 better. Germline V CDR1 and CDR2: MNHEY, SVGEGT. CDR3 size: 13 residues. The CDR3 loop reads CASVAGSSYEQYF. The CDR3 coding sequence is TGTGCCAGCGTAGCGGGAAGCTCCTACGAGCAGTACTTC.

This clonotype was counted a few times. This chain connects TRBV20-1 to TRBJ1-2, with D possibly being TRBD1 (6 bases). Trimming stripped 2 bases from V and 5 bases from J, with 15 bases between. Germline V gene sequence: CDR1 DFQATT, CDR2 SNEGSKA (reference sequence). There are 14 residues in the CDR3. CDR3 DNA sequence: TGCAGTGCTAGATCCCCGACAGGAAAATATGGCTACACCTTC. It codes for CSARSPTGKYGYTF.

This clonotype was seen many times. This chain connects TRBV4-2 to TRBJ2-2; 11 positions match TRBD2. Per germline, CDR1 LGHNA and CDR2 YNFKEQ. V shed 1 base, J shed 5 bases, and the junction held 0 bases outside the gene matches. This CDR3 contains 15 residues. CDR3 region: CASSQGLAGTGELFF. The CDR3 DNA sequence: TGTGCCAGCAGCCAAGGACTAGCGGGGACCGGGGAGCTGTTTTTT.

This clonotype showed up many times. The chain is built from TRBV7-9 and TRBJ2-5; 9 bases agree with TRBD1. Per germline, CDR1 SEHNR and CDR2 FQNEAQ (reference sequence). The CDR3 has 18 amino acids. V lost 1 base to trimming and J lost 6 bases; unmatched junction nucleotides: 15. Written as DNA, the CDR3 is TGTGCCAGCAGCTTAGTCTCGGACAGGGGCGTTTTGGGGAAGACCCAGTACTTC. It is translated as CASSLVSDRGVLGKTQYF.

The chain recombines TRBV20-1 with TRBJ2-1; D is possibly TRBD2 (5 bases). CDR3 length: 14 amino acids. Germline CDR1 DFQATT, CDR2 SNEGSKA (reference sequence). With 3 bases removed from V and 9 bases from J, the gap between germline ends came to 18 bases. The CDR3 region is CSARDPRGIGEQFF. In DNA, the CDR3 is TGCAGTGCTAGGGACCCCCGGGGAATTGGTGAGCAGTTCTTC.

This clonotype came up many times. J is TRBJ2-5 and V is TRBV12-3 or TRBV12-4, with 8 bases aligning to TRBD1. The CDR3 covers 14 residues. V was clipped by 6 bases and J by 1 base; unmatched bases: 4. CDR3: CASRAGQGQETQYF. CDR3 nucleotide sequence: TGTGCCAGCAGGGCCGGACAGGGCCAAGAGACCCAGTACTTC.

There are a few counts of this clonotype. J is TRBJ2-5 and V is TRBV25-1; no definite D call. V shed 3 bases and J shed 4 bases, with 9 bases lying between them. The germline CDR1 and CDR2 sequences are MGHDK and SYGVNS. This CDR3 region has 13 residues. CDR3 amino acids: CASSEIRRETQYF. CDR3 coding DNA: TGTGCCAGCAGTGAGATTAGGCGAGAGACCCAGTACTTC.

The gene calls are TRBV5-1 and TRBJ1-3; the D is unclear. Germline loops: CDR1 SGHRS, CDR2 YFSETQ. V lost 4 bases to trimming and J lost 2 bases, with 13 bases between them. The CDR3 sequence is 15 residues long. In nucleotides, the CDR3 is TGCGCCAGCAGCAGATCGTATGGGGCTGGAAACACCATATATTTT. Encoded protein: CASSRSYGAGNTIYF.

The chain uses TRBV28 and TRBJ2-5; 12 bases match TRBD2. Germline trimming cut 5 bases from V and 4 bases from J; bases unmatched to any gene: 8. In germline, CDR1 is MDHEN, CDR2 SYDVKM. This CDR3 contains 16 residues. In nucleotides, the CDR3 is TGTGCCAGCAGTCTCCCGACTAGCGGGAGCGGAGAGACCCAGTACTTC. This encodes CASSLPTSGSGETQYF.

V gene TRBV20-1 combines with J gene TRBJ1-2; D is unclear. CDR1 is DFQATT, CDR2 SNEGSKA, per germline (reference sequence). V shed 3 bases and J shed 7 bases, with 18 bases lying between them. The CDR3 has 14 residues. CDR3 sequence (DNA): TGCAGTGCTAGCTTGTCCCCCCTCTTCTCTGGCTACACCTTC. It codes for CSASLSPLFSGYTF.

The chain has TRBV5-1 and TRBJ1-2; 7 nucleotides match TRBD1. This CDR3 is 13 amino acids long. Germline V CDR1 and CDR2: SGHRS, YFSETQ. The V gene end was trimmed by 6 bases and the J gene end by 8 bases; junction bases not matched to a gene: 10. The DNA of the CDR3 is TGCGCCAGCACCCTCGAGGGGGCGCAAGGCTACACCTTC. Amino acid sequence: CASTLEGAQGYTF.

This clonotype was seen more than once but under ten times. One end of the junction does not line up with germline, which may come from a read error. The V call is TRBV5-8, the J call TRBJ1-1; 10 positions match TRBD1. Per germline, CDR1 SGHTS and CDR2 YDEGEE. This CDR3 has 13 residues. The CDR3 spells CASPGQGNTEALF. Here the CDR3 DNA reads TGTGCCAGTCCGGGACAGGGGAACACTGAAGCTCTCTTT.

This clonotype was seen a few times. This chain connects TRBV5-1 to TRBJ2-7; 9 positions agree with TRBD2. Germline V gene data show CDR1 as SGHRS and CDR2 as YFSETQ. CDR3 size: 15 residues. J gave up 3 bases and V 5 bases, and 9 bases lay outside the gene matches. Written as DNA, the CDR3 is TGCGCCAGCAGTCGTATAGCGGGAGTTGACTACGAGCAGTACTTC. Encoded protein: CASSRIAGVDYEQYF.

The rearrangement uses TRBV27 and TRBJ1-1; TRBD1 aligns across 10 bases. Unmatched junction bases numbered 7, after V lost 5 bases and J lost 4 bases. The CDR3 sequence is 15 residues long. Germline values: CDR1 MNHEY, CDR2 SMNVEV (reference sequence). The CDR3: CASSPRTGGPTEAFF. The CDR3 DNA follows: TGTGCCAGCAGTCCTCGGACAGGGGGGCCCACTGAAGCTTTCTTT.

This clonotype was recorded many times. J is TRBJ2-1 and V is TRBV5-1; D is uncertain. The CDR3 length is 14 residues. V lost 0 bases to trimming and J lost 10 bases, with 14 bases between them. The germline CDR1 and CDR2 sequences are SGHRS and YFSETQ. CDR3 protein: CASSLDDAVGEQFF. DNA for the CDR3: TGCGCCAGCAGCTTGGATGACGCGGTCGGGGAGCAGTTCTTC.

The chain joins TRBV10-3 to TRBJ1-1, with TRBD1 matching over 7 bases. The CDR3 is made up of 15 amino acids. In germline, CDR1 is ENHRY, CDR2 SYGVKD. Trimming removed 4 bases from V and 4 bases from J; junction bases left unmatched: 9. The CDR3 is CAISGPGQASTEAFF. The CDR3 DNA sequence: TGTGCCATCAGTGGACCCGGACAGGCCAGCACTGAAGCTTTCTTT.

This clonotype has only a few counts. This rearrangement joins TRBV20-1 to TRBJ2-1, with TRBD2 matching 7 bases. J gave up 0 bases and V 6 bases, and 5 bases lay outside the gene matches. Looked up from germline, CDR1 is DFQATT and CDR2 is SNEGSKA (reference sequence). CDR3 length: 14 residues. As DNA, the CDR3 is TGCAGTGCGAGGACTAGAAGCTCCTACAATGAGCAGTTCTTC. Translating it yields CSARTRSSYNEQFF.